This TCR beta chain emerged from a study of T cell responses to AZD1222 COVID-19 vaccine. Clones were read by immunoSEQ multiplex PCR, and TCRdb kept only the in-frame ones, dropping some. The sample comprises some 91,000 clones, under 90% of which are singletons, and over 2% rests with the top ten. This clone was picked up a small number of times. This clonotype was sampled from an adult in good health. The sample was peripheral blood, taken on day 0 of AZD1222 vaccination.

The CDR3 region is CASSQVNVGTEAFF. The CDR3 DNA sequence: TGTGCCAGCAGCCAAGTAAACGTTGGCACTGAAGCTTTCTTT. The chain joins TRBV3-1 (or the pseudogene TRBV3-2) to TRBJ1-1; D unresolved. Trimming removed 1 base at V and 4 bases at J, with 10 bases between. CDR1 is LGHDT, CDR2 YNNKEL, per germline (reference sequence). The length of the CDR3 is 14 residues.